Following are 2 T cell receptor beta chains from one sample sequenced in a study of T cell repertoires in breast cancer. An expanded emulsion RT-PCR with primers for all TCR V genes paired CD8+ T cell chains. Blocking oligonucleotides added to a second nested PCR suppressed unpaired genes. TCRdb re-called the emulsion pairing reads with MiXCR, one entry per CDR3 protein. The table has roughly 39,000 distinct CDR3 sequences, less than 55% seen once. Material for sequencing was CD8+ T cells. These receptors were collected from a pool of human donors with breast cancer or a healthy control (not recorded which).

V usage is TRBV2 and J usage is TRBJ1-5; D uncertain. Germline V gene lookup returns CDR1 SNHLY and CDR2 FYNNEI. The length of the CDR3 is 13 residues. The V gene lost 7 bases and the J gene lost 1 base, with 8 bases spanning the gap. The CDR3 sequence: CASKESSNQPQHF. The CDR3 DNA follows: TGTGCCAGCAAAGAGTCGAGCAATCAGCCCCAGCATTTT.

The chain uses TRBV6-1 and TRBJ1-1; D is uncertain. Per the germline V gene, CDR1 is MNHNS and CDR2 is SASEGT. The V end was cut by 2 bases, the J end by 5 bases, with 9 bases between. This CDR3 has 13 residues. In nucleotides, the CDR3 is TGTGCCAGCAGTGAATACCCCCAGACTGAAGCTTTCTTT. This translates into CASSEYPQTEAFF.